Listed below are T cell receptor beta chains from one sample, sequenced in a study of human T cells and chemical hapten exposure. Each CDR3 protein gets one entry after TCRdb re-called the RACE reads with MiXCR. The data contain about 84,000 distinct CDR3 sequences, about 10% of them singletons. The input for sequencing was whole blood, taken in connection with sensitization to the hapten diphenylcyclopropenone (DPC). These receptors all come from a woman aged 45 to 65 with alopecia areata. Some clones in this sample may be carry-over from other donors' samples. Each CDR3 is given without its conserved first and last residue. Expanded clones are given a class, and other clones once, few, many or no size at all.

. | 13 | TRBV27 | ASSLRSGGAYEQY
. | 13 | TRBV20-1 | SARDRSGGDYGYT
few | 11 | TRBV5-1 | ASSPGMTGEQY
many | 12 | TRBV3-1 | ASSQGRGTGELF
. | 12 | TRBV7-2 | ASSLSLIDTEAF
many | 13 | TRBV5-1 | ASSPPTGAYNEQF
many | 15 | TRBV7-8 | ASSLTLAGAGADTQY
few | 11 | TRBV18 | ASSPQSSYEQY
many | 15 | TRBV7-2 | ASSSASSGTRNHEQY
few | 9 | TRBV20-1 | SARRTTEAF
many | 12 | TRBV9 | ASSVSGRSSEQY
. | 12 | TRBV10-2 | ASSVGRTTYEQY
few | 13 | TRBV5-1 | ASSLVASGVNEQF
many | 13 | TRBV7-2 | ASSPGQPGRTEAF
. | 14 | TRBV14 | ASSRGLPGLAYEQY
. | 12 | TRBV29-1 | SGQTSGSTDTQY
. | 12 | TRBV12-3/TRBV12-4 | ASGVRVMRDTQY
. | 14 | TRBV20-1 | SARGGVSGGTDTQY
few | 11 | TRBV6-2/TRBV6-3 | APGTASNQPQH
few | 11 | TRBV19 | ASSITPHNEQF
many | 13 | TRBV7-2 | ASSLARDPSYTQY
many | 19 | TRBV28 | ASSTPWTSGRRSTNTGELF
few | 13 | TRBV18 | ASSMGQGTDYGYT
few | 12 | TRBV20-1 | SARKIARTGELF
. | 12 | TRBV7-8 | ASSHAGTVYEQY
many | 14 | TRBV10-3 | AISELTAPSLSEQY
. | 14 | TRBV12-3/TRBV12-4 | ASSPHGTVDISAQH
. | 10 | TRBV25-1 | ASGRTRGEQF
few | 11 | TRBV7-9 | ASSGGSQETQY
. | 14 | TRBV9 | ASSEGSGQYYNEQF
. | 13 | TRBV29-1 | SVKSGQGAFYEQY
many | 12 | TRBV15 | ATSRQGRNSPLH
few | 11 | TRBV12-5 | ASGLVNYNEQF
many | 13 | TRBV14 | ASSQDRSGADTQY
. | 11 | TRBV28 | ASSASYTGEQY
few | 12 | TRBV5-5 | ASSFGVVNQPQH
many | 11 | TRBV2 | ASSDEGHYGYT
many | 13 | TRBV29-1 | SVGLALRSYNEQF
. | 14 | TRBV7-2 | ASSLDNRYSGNTIY
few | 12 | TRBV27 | ASSYGAVGTEAF
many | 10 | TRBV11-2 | ASRQINEKLF
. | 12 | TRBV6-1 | ASSDGQGYDEQY
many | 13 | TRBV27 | ASSISGSLQETQY
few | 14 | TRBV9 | ASSVSGRALFYEQY
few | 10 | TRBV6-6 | ASSYGGQPQH
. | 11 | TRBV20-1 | SALTGLGSPLH
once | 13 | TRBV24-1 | ATRGLAGVTDTQY
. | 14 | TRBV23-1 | ASSQSGTSGYNEQF
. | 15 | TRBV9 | ASSTRPTWVSAGELF
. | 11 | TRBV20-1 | SASGLILETQY
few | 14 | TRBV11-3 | ASSLRSGTGTDTQY
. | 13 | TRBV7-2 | ASSLATGPQEKLF
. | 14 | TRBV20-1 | SARDPTLGHGVTQY
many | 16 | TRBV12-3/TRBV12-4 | ASSQPPLAGGPRNEQF
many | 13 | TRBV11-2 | ASSPGGRDTGELF
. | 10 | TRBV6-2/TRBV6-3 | GLRGPNYGYT
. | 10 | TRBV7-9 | ASSGEQTEAF
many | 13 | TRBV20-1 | SAPSGTHYNSPLH
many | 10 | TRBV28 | ASRAGNYGYT
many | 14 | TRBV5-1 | ASSPWGPGQGYEQY